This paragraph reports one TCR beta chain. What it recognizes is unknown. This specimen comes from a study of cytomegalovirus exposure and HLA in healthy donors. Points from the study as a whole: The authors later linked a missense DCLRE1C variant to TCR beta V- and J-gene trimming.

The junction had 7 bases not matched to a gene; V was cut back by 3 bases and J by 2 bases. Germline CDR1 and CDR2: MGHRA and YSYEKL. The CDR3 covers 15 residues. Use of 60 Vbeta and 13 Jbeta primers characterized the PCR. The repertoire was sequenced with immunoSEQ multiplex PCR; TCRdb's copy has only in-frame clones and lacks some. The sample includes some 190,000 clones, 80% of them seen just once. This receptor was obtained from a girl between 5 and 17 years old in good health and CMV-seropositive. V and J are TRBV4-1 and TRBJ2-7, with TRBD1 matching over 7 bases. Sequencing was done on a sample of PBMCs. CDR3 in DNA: TGCGCCAGCAGCCACACAGGGGAAGGGACCTACGAGCAGTACTTC. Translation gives CASSHTGEGTYEQYF.